These 9 T cell receptor beta chains originate from one sample sequenced in a study of persistence of HIV-infected CD4 T cells. Antigens for these TCRs are unknown. Cells were stimulated nonspecifically with anti-CD3/anti-CD28 magnetic beads. Sorting of responding CD4+ T cells relied on upregulated CD40 ligand together with CD69. Sequencing used immunoSEQ version 4 in survey mode. The repertoire was sequenced with immunoSEQ multiplex PCR; TCRdb's copy has only in-frame clones and lacks some. The profile shows about 43,000 clones, around 92% of them singletons. This specimen consisted of CD4+ T cells sorted from PBMCs after approximately 20-hour stimulation, obtained from a patient who received antiretroviral therapy. Receptors originate from an adult man with HIV who was CMV-seropositive.

The chain joins TRBV6-5 to TRBJ1-2; no clear D. The germline V gene has CDR1 MNHEY and CDR2 SVGAGI. Trimming took off 4 bases at V and 10 bases at J, with 16 bases between the two ends. This CDR3 region has 13 residues. The CDR3 sequence is CASSSGPPLPYTF. The CDR3 DNA reads as TGTGCCAGCAGTTCCGGGCCCCCCCTGCCCTACACCTTC.

This clone was observed once. This chain connects TRBV14 to TRBJ2-2; 7 bases are a match to TRBD1. This CDR3 region has 13 residues. Trimming at V came to 8 bases and at J to 4 bases, leaving 4 bases not matched to a gene. The germline gives CDR1 SGHDN, CDR2 FVKESK. The CDR3 sequence: CASQGVPTGELFF. Here the CDR3 DNA reads TGTGCCAGCCAGGGGGTCCCCACCGGGGAGCTGTTTTTT.

The chain recombines TRBV6-5 with TRBJ2-7; TRBD1 might be the D (5 bases). CDR1 is MNHEY, CDR2 SVGAGI, per germline. V lost 8 bases and J 2 bases, leaving 16 bases between the germline ends. The CDR3 loop spans 14 amino acids. In DNA form, the CDR3 reads TGTGCCAGCTCCTCTTCGCAGGGCGCCTACGAGCAGTACTTC. Translation: CASSSSQGAYEQYF.

This chain joins TRBV21-1 and TRBJ2-3; TRBD1, as called in the table, went unchecked against the DNA. TRBV21-1 is shown as a pseudogene. The CDR3 is made up of 19 amino acids. The CDR3 DNA follows: TGTGCCAGCAGCAAGGCAATACAGGGAAAAGAGCACAGCACAGATACGCAGTATTTT. Amino acids: CASSKAIQGKEHSTDTQYF.

The rearrangement joins TRBV6-5 to TRBJ1-4; D not certain. V dropped 4 bases and J dropped 10 bases, with 16 bases sitting between them. From germline, CDR1 is MNHEY and CDR2 SVGAGI. CDR3 length equals 14 residues. The CDR3 DNA follows: TGTGCCAGCAGTTTGAAGGCCCAAACGGGAAAACTGTTTTTT. Translated, it gives CASSLKAQTGKLFF.

This clone appeared once. The chain couples TRBV19 to TRBJ2-6; D remains ambiguous. CDR1 and CDR2 (germline): LNHDA, SQIVND (reference sequence). V was trimmed by 7 bases and J by 2 bases, leaving 6 bases between them. This CDR3 contains 13 residues. CDR3 DNA: TGTGCCAGTATGTGGGCTGGGGCCAACGTCCTGACTTTC. Translation: CASMWAGANVLTF. Full variable domain (remainder filled in from reference TRBV19 and TRBJ2-6): DGGITQSPKYLFRKEGQNVTLSCEQNLNHDAMYWYRQDPGQGLRLIYYSQIVNDFQKGDIAEGYSVSREKKESFPLTVTSAQKNPTAFYLCASMWAGANVLTFGAGSRLTVL.

The chain links TRBV2 to TRBJ2-7; a weak D match, TRBD1 (5 bases). Germline CDR1 and CDR2: SNHLY and FYNNEI. The CDR3 extends over 13 amino acids. With 3 bases removed from V and 9 bases from J, the gap between germline ends came to 15 bases. This CDR3 is CASSEVGERGQYF. CDR3 in DNA: TGTGCCAGCAGTGAGGTAGGGGAAAGAGGGCAGTACTTC.

This chain links TRBV6-5 with TRBJ1-2; D perhaps matches TRBD1 (5 bases). The germline CDR1 and CDR2 sequences are MNHEY and SVGAGI. The V and J ends lost 2 bases and 1 base respectively, with 8 bases between them. This CDR3 is 14 amino acids long. CDR3 amino acids: CASSYRGLNYGYTF. CDR3 nucleotides: TGTGCCAGCAGTTACAGGGGTCTTAACTATGGCTACACCTTC.

In regard to this clone: This sample includes further DNA sequences coding for the same CDR3. J is TRBJ1-4 and V is TRBV20-1, with D possibly being TRBD1 (6 bases). Germline V CDR1 and CDR2: DFQATT, SNEGSKA (reference sequence). The CDR3 consists of 13 residues. V shed 6 bases and J shed 2 bases, with 10 bases lying between them. CDR3: CSASQGTNEKLFF. In DNA form, the CDR3 reads TGCAGTGCAAGTCAGGGGACTAATGAAAAACTGTTTTTT.